This T cell receptor beta chain was identified in a study of blood T cell repertoires in COVID-19. Background on the study: Samples of COVID-19 (acute and convalescent) were obtained from the United States, Italy and Spain. In each case, the material was cDNA or gDNA derived from T cells, B-cell-depleted T cells, or PBMCs.

The J segment lost 6 bases and the V segment lost 1 base, leaving 15 bases of the junction unmatched. There are 18 residues in the CDR3. Germline CDR1 LNHDA, CDR2 SQIVND (reference sequence). Original methodology: Counts of nucleated cells, estimated from reference gene primer amplification, were obtained. The table came from immunoSEQ multiplex PCR; TCRdb's copy has only in-frame clones and leaves some out. V and J calls plus clone size are reproduced from that table; the DNA served to infer D and trimming. The sample comprises approximately 260,000 clones, about 88% of which are singletons, and under 2.5% rests with the top ten.

Material for sequencing was peripheral blood. This rearrangement joins TRBV19 to TRBJ1-5; 7 positions match TRBD1. The clonotype comes from a woman aged 40-49 years who had recovered from COVID-19. The CDR3 here is CASSIGPLSGQARQPQHF. As DNA, the CDR3 is TGTGCCAGTAGTATAGGTCCACTGTCTGGACAGGCTCGTCAGCCCCAGCATTTT.